This TCR beta chain was sequenced in a study of control samples from healthy donors and cancer patients. Germline V gene data show CDR1 as SGHRS and CDR2 as YFSETQ. The CDR3 is 14 amino acids. The V end was cut by 4 bases, the J end by 4 bases, with 14 bases between. This clone was recorded once. Assay used: immunoSEQ multiplex PCR; TCRdb lists only in-frame clones, some missing. The data contain about 270,000 clones, more than 65% of them seen just once; the ten biggest clones take up roughly 14%. This sequence joins TRBV5-1 and TRBJ1-1; tentatively, D is TRBD1 (6 bases). Specimen: PBMCs. The sequence came from a woman in her sixties with lung cancer. The CDR3 sequence is CASSPGGGSTEAFF. The CDR3 nucleotides read TGCGCCAGCAGCCCGGGGGGCGGGAGCACTGAAGCTTTCTTT.